The entry below gives a single T cell receptor (beta chain) sequence along with its context. This sample is part of a study of control samples from healthy donors and cancer patients. Sequencing was performed with immunoSEQ multiplex PCR; in TCRdb, only in-frame clones are kept and a portion is missing. Among under 85,000 clones, roughly 80% were seen once, and the ten largest hold about 3.1%. After removal of 3 bases from V and 7 bases from J, the junction contained 9 bases not matched to a gene. The CDR3 covers 16 residues. CDR1 and CDR2 from the germline V gene are MNHNS and SASEGT. The rearrangement joins TRBV6-1 to TRBJ1-4, with 9 bases fitting TRBD1. The sequence was obtained from a woman aged 50 to 60 with lung cancer. The sequencing input was PBMCs. In nucleotides, the CDR3 is TGTGCCAGCAGTGACCTGACCCCGGGACAGGGTGAAAAACTGTTTTTT. It encodes CASSDLTPGQGEKLFF.